This T cell receptor beta chain was captured by sequencing in a study of T cell responses to AZD1222 COVID-19 vaccine. As for this clone: Its antigen is as yet unknown.

Study-level results: Reports indicate that nearly half of spike-specific TCRs are directed at unmutated variant regions. Vaccine-associated CD4 TCRs ranged over spike, dominating at 160-218 and 743-854. Repertoire sampling occurred only after the peak T cell response. Possibly, clonal diversity was underestimated; donors were largely white British and included more females.

The repertoire was sequenced with immunoSEQ multiplex PCR; TCRdb's copy has only in-frame clones and lacks some. The sample carries about 150,000 clones, over 80% recorded once. Germline V CDR1 and CDR2: SGHTA, FQGNSA. With 3 bases removed from V and 4 bases from J, the gap between germline ends came to 7 bases. This CDR3 has 13 amino acids. The sequence was collected from an adult who received the AZD1222 COVID-19 vaccine. This sequence joins TRBV7-2 and TRBJ1-5, with D tentatively TRBD1 (5 bases). The sample here was peripheral blood, taken 28 days after the second AZD1222 dose. CDR3 sequence reads: CASSFRQNQPQHF. CDR3 nucleotides: TGTGCCAGCAGCTTCCGACAGAATCAGCCCCAGCATTTT.